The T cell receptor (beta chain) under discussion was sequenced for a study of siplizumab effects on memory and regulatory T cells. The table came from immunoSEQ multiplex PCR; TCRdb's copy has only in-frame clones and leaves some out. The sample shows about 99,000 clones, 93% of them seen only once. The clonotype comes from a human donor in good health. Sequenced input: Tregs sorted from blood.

The CDR3: CASPTTGNSGANVLTF. The CDR3, as DNA: TGTGCCAGCCCTACGACAGGGAACTCTGGGGCCAACGTCCTGACTTTC. The chain links TRBV7-9 to TRBJ2-6; 7 bases agree with TRBD1. The germline CDR1 and CDR2 sequences are SEHNR and FQNEAQ (reference sequence). With V trimmed by 8 bases and J by 0 bases, 7 bases remained unmatched. This CDR3 has 16 residues.